One and the same sample provided the 13 T cell receptor beta chains below, sequenced in a study of beta chain features in type 1 diabetes. All of the isolated RNA was reverse transcribed, so expressed TCRB transcripts were sequenced. Assay used: immunoSEQ multiplex PCR; TCRdb lists only in-frame clones, some missing. Of about 150,000 clones listed, 11% are singletons. What was sequenced was central memory CD4+ T cells from blood. These receptors were obtained from a man aged 18 to 29 in good health.

The rearrangement links TRBV10-3 to TRBJ2-1, with 9 nucleotides matching TRBD2. The CDR3 contains 15 residues. Germline loops: CDR1 ENHRY, CDR2 SYGVKD. J lost 3 bases, V lost 7 bases, and 7 bases had no gene match. CDR3 sequence (DNA): TGTGCCATCACCTCAGCGGGAGGAAGCTACAATGAGCAGTTCTTC. Encoded protein: CAITSAGGSYNEQFF.

The rearrangement joins TRBV18 to TRBJ2-1, with 12 bases lining up with TRBD2. After removal of 1 base from V and 0 bases from J, the junction contained 4 bases not matched to a gene. There are 18 residues in the CDR3. Germline loops: CDR1 KGHSH, CDR2 LQKENI. The CDR3 bases are TGTGCCAGCTCACCACGGCTAGCGGGGGGGAGCTCCTACAATGAGCAGTTCTTC. Its translation is CASSPRLAGGSSYNEQFF.

Ten or more counts support this clone. The V gene is TRBV7-9, the J gene TRBJ2-5; the match to TRBD1 covers 8 bases. Germline values: CDR1 SEHNR, CDR2 FQNEAQ (reference sequence). The CDR3 has 15 residues. The V segment lost 5 bases and the J segment 5 bases; nucleotides outside the gene matches: 10. CDR3 nucleotides: TGTGCCAGCAGCCTTCGGACAGGGAGAGATGAGACCCAGTACTTC. Translating it yields CASSLRTGRDETQYF. Full variable domain (remainder filled in from reference TRBV7-9 and TRBJ2-5): DTGVSQNPRHKITKRGQNVTFRCDPISEHNRLYWYRQTLGQGPEFLTYFQNEAQLEKSRLLSDRFSAERPKGSFSTLEIQRTEQGDSAMYLCASSLRTGRDETQYFGPGTRLLVL.

This clone came up a few times. This chain uses TRBV6-6 with TRBJ2-3; D not certain. The CDR3 length is 14 residues. Trimming took 6 bases from V and 3 from J, leaving 13 bases between them. CDR1 MNHNY and CDR2 SVGAGI come from the germline V gene (reference sequence). The CDR3 loop is CASSLGAVTDTQYF. DNA of the CDR3: TGTGCCAGCAGCCTGGGTGCCGTTACAGATACGCAGTATTTT.

V usage is TRBV7-9 and J usage is TRBJ2-6; tentative D call: TRBD1 (6 bases). V lost 5 bases and J lost 0, with 17 bases in between. The CDR3 consists of 18 residues. The germline CDR1 and CDR2 sequences are SEHNR and FQNEAQ (reference sequence). Here the CDR3 DNA reads TGTGCCAGCAGCGAACCCCGGGACATTTACTCTGGGGCCAACGTCCTGACTTTC. Translating gives CASSEPRDIYSGANVLTF. Combining the CDR3 with reference TRBV7-9 and TRBJ2-6 gives the whole variable domain DTGVSQNPRHKITKRGQNVTFRCDPISEHNRLYWYRQTLGQGPEFLTYFQNEAQLEKSRLLSDRFSAERPKGSFSTLEIQRTEQGDSAMYLCASSEPRDIYSGANVLTFGAGSRLTVL.

The rearrangement links TRBV5-1 to TRBJ2-5, with D possibly TRBD1 on 6 matching bases. Trimming removed 3 bases at V and 5 bases at J, with 11 bases between. Per the germline V gene, CDR1 is SGHRS and CDR2 is YFSETQ. The CDR3 contains 13 residues. The chain's CDR3 is CASSSTGKETQYF. The CDR3, as DNA: TGCGCCAGCAGCTCTACAGGGAAGGAGACCCAGTACTTC.

The chain links TRBV7-9 to TRBJ1-1; D perhaps matches TRBD1 (5 bases). V was shortened by 1 base and J by 11 bases, with 17 bases between the two germline ends. The CDR3 loop spans 14 amino acids. Looked up from germline, CDR1 is SEHNR and CDR2 is FQNEAQ (reference sequence). As DNA, the CDR3 is TGTGCCAGCAGCTTAGGACAGACCGCCCGGGAGGCTTTCTTT. As protein: CASSLGQTAREAFF.

Ten or more counts support this clone. The chain combines TRBV7-9 with TRBJ2-7; 10 nucleotides match TRBD1. The CDR3 consists of 14 residues. V gave up 6 bases and J gave up 2 bases; unmatched junction bases: 4. Germline CDR1 SEHNR, CDR2 FQNEAQ (reference sequence). As DNA, the CDR3 is TGTGCCAGCAGTTTCGGGACAGGGGCCTACGAGCAGTACTTC. This sequence encodes CASSFGTGAYEQYF.

V is TRBV28 and J is TRBJ2-1; 8 bases are a match to TRBD2. The CDR3 totals 13 residues. Per the germline V gene, CDR1 is MDHEN and CDR2 is SYDVKM. V lost 8 bases and J lost 6; bases outside the gene matches: 6. CDR3 coding DNA: TGTGCCAGCGGTACGGGAGGGCGCAATGAGCAGTTCTTC. This encodes CASGTGGRNEQFF.

This clone has more than one count but fewer than ten. The gene calls are TRBV7-8 and TRBJ2-5, with 8 bases lining up with TRBD2. With 1 base clipped from V and 8 bases from J, the junction kept 12 bases outside the gene matches. Germline values: CDR1 SGHVS, CDR2 FQNEAQ. This CDR3 contains 16 residues. The CDR3: CASSLGYTLAEHTQYF. In DNA, the CDR3 is TGTGCCAGCAGCTTAGGGTATACACTAGCGGAGCATACCCAGTACTTC.

The chain joins TRBV7-2 to TRBJ2-3; weak D call: TRBD2 (7 bases). Germline CDR1 SGHTA, CDR2 FQGNSA. Trimming took 8 bases from V and 8 from J, leaving 11 bases between them. This CDR3 has 11 residues. The CDR3 protein is CASRGGGTQYF. CDR3 DNA: TGTGCCAGCCGGGGAGGGGGTACGCAGTATTTT.

The rearrangement links TRBV2 to TRBJ2-5; tentatively, D is TRBD2 (6 bases). V was shortened by 6 bases and J by 9 bases, with 23 bases between the two germline ends. In germline, CDR1 is SNHLY, CDR2 FYNNEI. The CDR3 is 15 residues long. CDR3 in DNA: TGTGCCAGCAGACGCGGGGACTCTGGGGGAGTTCCCCAGTACTTC. Amino acids: CASRRGDSGGVPQYF.

This clone has only a few counts. The genes are TRBV18 and TRBJ2-5, with TRBD2 matching 9 bases. V lost 6 bases to trimming and J lost 5 bases; unmatched junction nucleotides: 10. The length of the CDR3 is 15 residues. Germline V gene sequence: CDR1 KGHSH, CDR2 LQKENI. DNA for the CDR3: TGTGCCAGCTCGCCCTTGGCTAGCGGGAAGGAGACCCAGTACTTC. Protein: CASSPLASGKETQYF.